This T cell receptor (beta chain) was recorded in a study of T cells in Graves' hyperthyroidism and ophthalmopathy. RNA transcripts yielded amplified TCR beta CDR3 regions. Using the HTBI primer set, a first-round RT-PCR was run on the TCR CDR3. TCRdb processed the multiplex PCR reads anew with MiXCR; each CDR3 protein has one entry. The table includes 100,000 to 140,000 distinct CDR3 sequences, approximately 16% detected once. This clonotype was counted many times. Germline V gene lookup returns CDR1 SEHNR and CDR2 FQNEAQ (reference sequence). The CDR3 covers 16 residues. V lost 5 bases and J lost 5; bases outside the gene matches: 5.

This sequence joins TRBV7-9 and TRBJ2-1; 14 nucleotides agree with TRBD2. What was sequenced was blood. The clonotype originates from a woman aged 45 to 65 with Graves' hyperthyroidism. The CDR3 region is CASSPGTSGRNNEQFF. DNA of the CDR3: TGTGCCAGCAGCCCCGGGACTAGCGGGAGAAACAATGAGCAGTTCTTC.